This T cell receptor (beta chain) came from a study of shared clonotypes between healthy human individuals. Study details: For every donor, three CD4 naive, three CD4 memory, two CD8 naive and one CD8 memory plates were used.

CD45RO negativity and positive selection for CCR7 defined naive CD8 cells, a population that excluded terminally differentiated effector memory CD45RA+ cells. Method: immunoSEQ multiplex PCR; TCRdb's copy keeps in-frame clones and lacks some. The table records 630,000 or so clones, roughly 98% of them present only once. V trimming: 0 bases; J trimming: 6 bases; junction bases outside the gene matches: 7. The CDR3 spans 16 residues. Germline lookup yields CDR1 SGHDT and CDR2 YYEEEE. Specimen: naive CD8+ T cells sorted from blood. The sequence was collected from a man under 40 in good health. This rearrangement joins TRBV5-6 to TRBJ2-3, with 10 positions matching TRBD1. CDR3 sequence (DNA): TGTGCCAGCAGCTTGGCGGCCGGACAGGGGGGTGATACGCAGTATTTT. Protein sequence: CASSLAAGQGGDTQYF.